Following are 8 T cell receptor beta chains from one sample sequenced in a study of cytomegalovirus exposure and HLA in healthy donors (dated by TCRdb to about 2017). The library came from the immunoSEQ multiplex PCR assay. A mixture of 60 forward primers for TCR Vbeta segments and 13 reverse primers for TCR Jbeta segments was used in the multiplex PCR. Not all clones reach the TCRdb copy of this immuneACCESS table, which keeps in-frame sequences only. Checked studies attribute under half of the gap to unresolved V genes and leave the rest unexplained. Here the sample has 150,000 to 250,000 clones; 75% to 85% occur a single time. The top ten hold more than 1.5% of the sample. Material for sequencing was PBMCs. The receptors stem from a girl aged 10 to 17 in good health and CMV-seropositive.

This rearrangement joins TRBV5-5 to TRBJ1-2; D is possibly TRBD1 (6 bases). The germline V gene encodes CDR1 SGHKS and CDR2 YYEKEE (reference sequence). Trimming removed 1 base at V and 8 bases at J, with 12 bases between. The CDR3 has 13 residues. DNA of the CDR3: TGTGCCAGCAGCTTGATGGCAGGGGAGGGCTACACCTTC. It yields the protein CASSLMAGEGYTF.

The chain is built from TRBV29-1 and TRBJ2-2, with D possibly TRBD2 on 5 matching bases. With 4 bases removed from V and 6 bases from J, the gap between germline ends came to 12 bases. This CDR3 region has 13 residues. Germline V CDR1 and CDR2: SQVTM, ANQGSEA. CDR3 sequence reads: CSVGTGGSGELFF. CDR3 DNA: TGCAGCGTTGGGACCGGAGGATCCGGGGAGCTGTTTTTT.

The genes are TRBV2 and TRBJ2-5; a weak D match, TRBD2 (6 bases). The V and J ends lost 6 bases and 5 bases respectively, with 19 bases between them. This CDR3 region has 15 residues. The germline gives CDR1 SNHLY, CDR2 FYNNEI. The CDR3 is CASRGGTPSGETQYF. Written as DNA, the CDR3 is TGTGCCAGCAGGGGCGGGACGCCCTCGGGGGAGACCCAGTACTTC.

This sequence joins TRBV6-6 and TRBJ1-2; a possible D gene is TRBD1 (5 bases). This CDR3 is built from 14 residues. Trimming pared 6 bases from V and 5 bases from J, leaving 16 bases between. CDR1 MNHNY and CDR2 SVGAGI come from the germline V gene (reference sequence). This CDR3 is CASSLPRGVYGYTF. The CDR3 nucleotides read TGTGCCAGCAGCCTTCCCCGGGGGGTTTATGGCTACACCTTC.

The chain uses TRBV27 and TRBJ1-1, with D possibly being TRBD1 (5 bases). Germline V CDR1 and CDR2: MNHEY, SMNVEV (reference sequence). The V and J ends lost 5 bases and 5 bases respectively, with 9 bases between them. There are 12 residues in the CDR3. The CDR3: CASSRGGTEAFF. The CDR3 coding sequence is TGTGCCAGCAGTCGGGGGGGGACTGAAGCTTTCTTT.

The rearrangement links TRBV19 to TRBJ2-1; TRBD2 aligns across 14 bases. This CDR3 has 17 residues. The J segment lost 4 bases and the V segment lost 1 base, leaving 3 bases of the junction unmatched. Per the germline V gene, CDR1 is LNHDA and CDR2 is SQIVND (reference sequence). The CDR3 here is CASSIGGLAGVYNEQFF. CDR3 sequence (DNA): TGTGCCAGTAGTATAGGGGGACTAGCGGGGGTTTACAATGAGCAGTTCTTC.

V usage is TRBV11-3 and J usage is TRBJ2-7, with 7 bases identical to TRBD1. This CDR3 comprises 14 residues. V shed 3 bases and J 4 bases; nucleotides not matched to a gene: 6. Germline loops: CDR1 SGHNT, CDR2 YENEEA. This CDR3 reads CASSLAGTEYEQYF. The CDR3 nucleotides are TGTGCCAGCAGCTTGGCCGGGACAGAATACGAGCAGTACTTC.

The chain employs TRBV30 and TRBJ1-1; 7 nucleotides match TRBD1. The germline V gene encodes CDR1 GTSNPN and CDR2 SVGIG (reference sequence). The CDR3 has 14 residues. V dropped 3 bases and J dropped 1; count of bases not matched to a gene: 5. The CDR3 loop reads CAWSAGTANTEAFF. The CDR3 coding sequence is TGTGCCTGGAGCGCCGGGACAGCGAACACTGAAGCTTTCTTT.